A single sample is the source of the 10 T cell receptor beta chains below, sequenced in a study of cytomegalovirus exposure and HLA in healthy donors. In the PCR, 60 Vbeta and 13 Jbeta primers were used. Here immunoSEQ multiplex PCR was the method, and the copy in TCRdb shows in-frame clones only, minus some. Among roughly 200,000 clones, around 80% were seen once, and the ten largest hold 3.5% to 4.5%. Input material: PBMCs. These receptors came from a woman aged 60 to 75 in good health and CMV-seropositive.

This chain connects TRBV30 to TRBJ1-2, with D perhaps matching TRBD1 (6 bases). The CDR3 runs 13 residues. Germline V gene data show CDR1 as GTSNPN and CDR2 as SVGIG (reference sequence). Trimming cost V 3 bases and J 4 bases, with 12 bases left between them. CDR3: CAWSLDSLYGYTF. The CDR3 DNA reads TGTGCCTGGAGCCTGGACAGCCTCTATGGCTACACCTTC.

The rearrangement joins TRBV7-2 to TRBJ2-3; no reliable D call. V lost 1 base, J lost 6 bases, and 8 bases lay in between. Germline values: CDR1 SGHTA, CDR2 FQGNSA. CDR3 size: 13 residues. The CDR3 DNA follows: TGTGCCAGCAGCTTAGGCGTCAGGGATACGCAGTATTTT. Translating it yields CASSLGVRDTQYF. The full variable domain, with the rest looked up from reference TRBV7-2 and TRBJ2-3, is GAGVSQSPSNKVTEKGKDVELRCDPISGHTALYWYRQSLGQGLEFLIYFQGNSAPDKSGLPSDRFSAERTGGSVSTLTIQRTQQEDSAVYLCASSLGVRDTQYFGPGTRLTVL.

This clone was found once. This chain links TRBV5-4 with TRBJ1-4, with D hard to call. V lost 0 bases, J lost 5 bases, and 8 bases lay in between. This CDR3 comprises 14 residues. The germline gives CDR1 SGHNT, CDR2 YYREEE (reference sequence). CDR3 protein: CASSLAPGNEKLFF. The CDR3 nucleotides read TGTGCCAGCAGCTTGGCCCCGGGGAATGAAAAACTGTTTTTT.

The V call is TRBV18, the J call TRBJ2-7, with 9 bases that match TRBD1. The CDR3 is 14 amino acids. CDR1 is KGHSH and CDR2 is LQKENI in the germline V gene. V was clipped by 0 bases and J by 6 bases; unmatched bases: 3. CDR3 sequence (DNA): TGTGCCAGCTCACCACCGGGGACAGGGCGCGAGCAGTACTTC. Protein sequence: CASSPPGTGREQYF.

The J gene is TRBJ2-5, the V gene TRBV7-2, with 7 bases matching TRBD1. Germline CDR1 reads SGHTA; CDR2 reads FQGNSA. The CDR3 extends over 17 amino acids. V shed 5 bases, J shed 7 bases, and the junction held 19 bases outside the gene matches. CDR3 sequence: CASSRQGAQEAWGTQYF. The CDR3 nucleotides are TGTGCCAGCAGCCGACAGGGAGCACAGGAAGCCTGGGGGACCCAGTACTTC.

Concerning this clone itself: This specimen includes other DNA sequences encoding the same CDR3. The CDR3 DNA is TGTGCCATCAGTGAGTCGGGAGGGGGGACTGAAGCTTTCTTT. It encodes CAISESGGGTEAFF. The V gene is TRBV10-3, the J gene TRBJ1-1, with D possibly TRBD1 on 6 matching bases. The germline V gene encodes CDR1 ENHRY and CDR2 SYGVKD. The ends were cut back, 0 bases at V and 5 bases at J, with 10 bases in the middle. This CDR3 spans 14 amino acids.

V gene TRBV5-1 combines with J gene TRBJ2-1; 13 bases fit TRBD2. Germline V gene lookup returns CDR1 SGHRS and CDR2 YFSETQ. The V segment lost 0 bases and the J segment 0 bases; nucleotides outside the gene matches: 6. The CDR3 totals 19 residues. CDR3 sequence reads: CASSLGLAGGPSSYNEQFF. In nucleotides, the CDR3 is TGCGCCAGCAGCTTGGGACTAGCGGGAGGTCCTAGCTCCTACAATGAGCAGTTCTTC. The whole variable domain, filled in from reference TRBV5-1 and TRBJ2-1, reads KAGVTQTPRYLIKTRGQQVTLSCSPISGHRSVSWYQQTPGQGLQFLFEYFSETQRNKGNFPGRFSGRQFSNSRSEMNVSTLELGDSALYLCASSLGLAGGPSSYNEQFFGPGTRLTVL.

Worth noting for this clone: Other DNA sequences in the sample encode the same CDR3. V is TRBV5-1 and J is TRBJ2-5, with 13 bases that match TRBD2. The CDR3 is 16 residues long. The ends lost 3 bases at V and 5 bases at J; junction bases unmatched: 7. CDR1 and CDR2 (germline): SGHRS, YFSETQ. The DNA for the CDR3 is TGCGCCAGCAGCTCCGGACTAGCGGGGGTTGGGGAGACCCAGTACTTC. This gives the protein CASSSGLAGVGETQYF.

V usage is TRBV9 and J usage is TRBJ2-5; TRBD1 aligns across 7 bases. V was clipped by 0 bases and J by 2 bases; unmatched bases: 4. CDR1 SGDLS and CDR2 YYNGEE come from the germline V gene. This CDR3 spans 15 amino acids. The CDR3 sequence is CASSVVGGQQETQYF. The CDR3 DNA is TGTGCCAGCAGCGTAGTAGGGGGCCAGCAAGAGACCCAGTACTTC.

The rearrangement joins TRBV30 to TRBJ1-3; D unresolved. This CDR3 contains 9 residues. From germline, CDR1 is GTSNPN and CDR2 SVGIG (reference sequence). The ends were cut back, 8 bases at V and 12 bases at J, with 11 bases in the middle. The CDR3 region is CAGGPGIYF. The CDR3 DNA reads TGTGCCGGCGGGCCGGGCATATATTTT.